This entry lists 6 T cell receptor beta chains sequenced from one sample in a study of cytomegalovirus exposure and HLA in healthy donors. PCR was performed using 60 Vbeta and 13 Jbeta primers. Clones were sequenced by immunoSEQ multiplex PCR, and TCRdb holds only the in-frame ones, with some missing. The table has 100,000 to 150,000 clones, 75% to 85% seen once. The sample was PBMCs. Every receptor here comes from a man aged 45-65 years in good health and CMV-seronegative.

The chain recombines TRBV7-8 with TRBJ2-7; D gene uncertain. Germline V gene lookup returns CDR1 SGHVS and CDR2 FQNEAQ. The CDR3 sequence is 12 residues long. The V gene lost 4 bases and the J gene lost 3 bases, with 7 bases spanning the gap. The CDR3 DNA is TGTGCCAGCAGCTATAGCAACTACGAGCAGTACTTC. It translates to CASSYSNYEQYF.

The gene calls are TRBV15 and TRBJ1-1; D not resolved. The V gene lost 5 bases and the J gene lost 1 base, with 11 bases spanning the gap. Germline CDR1 reads LNHNV; CDR2 reads YYDKDF (reference sequence). The length of the CDR3 is 14 residues. In DNA form, the CDR3 reads TGTGCCACCAGCCCTGACGGGAGGAACACTGAAGCTTTCTTT. Its translation is CATSPDGRNTEAFF.

The genes are TRBV28 and TRBJ1-1, with a possible D match to TRBD1 (5 bases). Germline loops: CDR1 MDHEN, CDR2 SYDVKM. The ends were cut back, 0 bases at V and 5 bases at J, with 13 bases in the middle. The CDR3 is made up of 15 amino acids. For the CDR3, the DNA is TGTGCCAGCAGTTTATGGGGCAGGGTAGGAACTGAAGCTTTCTTT. Translated: CASSLWGRVGTEAFF. Supplemented by reference TRBV28 and TRBJ1-1, the full variable domain reads DVKVTQSSRYLVKRTGEKVFLECVQDMDHENMFWYRQDPGLGLRLIYFSYDVKMKEKGDIPEGYSVSREKKERFSLILESASTNQTSMYLCASSLWGRVGTEAFFGQGTRLTVV.

This clone was observed a handful of times. The chain uses TRBV5-4 and TRBJ1-3, with D tentatively TRBD1 (6 bases). V was shortened by 4 bases and J by 4 bases, with 18 bases between the two germline ends. Germline V CDR1 and CDR2: SGHNT, YYREEE (reference sequence). The CDR3 runs to 16 residues. CDR3 sequence (DNA): TGTGCCAGCAGCGTTATCGGGGGGCTAACAGGAAACACCATATATTTT. This codes for CASSVIGGLTGNTIYF.

This chain links TRBV6-1 with TRBJ2-7, with 7 bases lining up with TRBD1. The ends lost 6 bases at V and 0 bases at J; junction bases unmatched: 2. CDR3 size: 13 residues. Germline assignment: CDR1 MNHNS and CDR2 SASEGT. CDR3 DNA sequence: TGTGCCAGCAGGAGGGACAGCTCCTACGAGCAGTACGTC. Amino acids: CASRRDSSYEQYV.

The rearrangement joins TRBV5-4 to TRBJ1-4; possible D gene TRBD1, 6 bases. Germline assignment: CDR1 SGHNT and CDR2 YYREEE (reference sequence). V dropped 0 bases and J dropped 5 bases, with 14 bases sitting between them. The length of the CDR3 is 16 residues. The CDR3 spells CASSLGRQAVNEKLFF. The DNA for the CDR3 is TGTGCCAGCAGCTTGGGGAGACAGGCTGTAAATGAAAAACTGTTTTTT. Combining the CDR3 with reference TRBV5-4 and TRBJ1-4 gives the whole variable domain ETGVTQSPTHLIKTRGQQVTLRCSSQSGHNTVSWYQQALGQGPQFIFQYYREEENGRGNFPPRFSGLQFPNYSSELNVNALELDDSALYLCASSLGRQAVNEKLFFGSGTQLSVL.